A single sample is the source of the 16 T cell receptor beta chains below, sequenced in a study of blood T cell repertoires in COVID-19. The protocol was immunoSEQ multiplex PCR, while the TCRdb copy is restricted to in-frame clones and leaves out a portion. Of approximately 220,000 clones in the sample, about 88% were seen once. The specimen sequenced was PBMCs or T cells enriched from blood (not recorded which). These TCRs come from a woman under 40 who had been exposed to COVID-19.

The chain carries TRBV3-1 (or the pseudogene TRBV3-2) and TRBJ1-2, with 10 positions matching TRBD1. CDR1 and CDR2 (germline): LGHDT, YNNKEL (reference sequence). The J segment lost 6 bases and the V segment lost 2 bases, leaving 12 bases of the junction unmatched. CDR3 length: 17 amino acids. In nucleotides, the CDR3 is TGTGCCAGCAGCCAATCGGGTGTGGGACAGGGGTGGAATGGCTACACCTTC. Protein product: CASSQSGVGQGWNGYTF.

With regard to this clone: The junction shows a germline mismatch at one end, possibly a read error. The CDR3 DNA follows: TGTGCCAACAGCCCGTTCGGACAGAACTATGGCTACACCTTC. Protein product: CANSPFGQNYGYTF. The rearrangement joins TRBV3-1 (or the pseudogene TRBV3-2) to TRBJ1-2; tentatively, D is TRBD1 (6 bases). There are 14 residues in the CDR3. CDR1 is LGHDT, CDR2 YNNKEL, per germline (reference sequence).

The table lists this clone with a few counts. This chain connects TRBV3-1 (or the pseudogene TRBV3-2) to TRBJ2-3, with 14 bases identical to TRBD2. The germline V gene has CDR1 LGHDT and CDR2 YNNKEL (reference sequence). V was clipped by 6 bases and J by 4 bases; unmatched bases: 6. The CDR3 is made up of 16 amino acids. The CDR3 DNA reads TGTGCCAGCAGTCCCGGACTAGCGGGGGGATCAGATACGCAGTATTTT. Residues: CASSPGLAGGSDTQYF.

CDR3 loop: CASSRTGNEQYF. In DNA, the CDR3 is TGTGCCAGCAGCCGGACAGGGAACGAGCAGTACTTC. The chain links TRBV12-3 or TRBV12-4 to TRBJ2-7; 8 nucleotides line up with TRBD1. The V and J ends lost 6 bases and 5 bases, in that order; junction bases with no gene match: 3. The CDR3 spans 12 residues.

Of note for this clone: This sample also contains other DNA sequences that code for the same CDR3. The J gene is TRBJ2-3, the V gene TRBV5-1; 9 bases line up with TRBD1. The germline V gene encodes CDR1 SGHRS and CDR2 YFSETQ. The CDR3 spans 15 residues. Unmatched junction bases numbered 7, after V lost 2 bases and J lost 6 bases. This CDR3 reads CASSLQGARSDTQYF. CDR3 coding DNA: TGCGCCAGCAGCTTACAGGGGGCAAGGTCTGATACGCAGTATTTT.

The rearrangement links TRBV2 to TRBJ1-5; 11 bases map to TRBD1. Germline lookup yields CDR1 SNHLY and CDR2 FYNNEI. The junction had 13 bases not matched to a gene; V was cut back by 6 bases and J by 0 bases. CDR3 length equals 19 residues. For the CDR3, the DNA is TGTGCCAGCAGAGGACAGGGGGCCCTGCCAGCTTATAGCAATCAGCCCCAGCATTTT. Translated: CASRGQGALPAYSNQPQHF.

J is TRBJ1-5 and V is TRBV28, with D maybe TRBD1 (6 bases). This CDR3 comprises 17 residues. The V end was cut by 5 bases, the J end by 0 bases, with 17 bases between. The germline gives CDR1 MDHEN, CDR2 SYDVKM. The CDR3 coding sequence is TGTGCCAGCAGTACCTCCGGGACACCTTATAGCAATCAGCCCCAGCATTTT. Residues: CASSTSGTPYSNQPQHF.

Only one count was recorded for this clone. The chain carries TRBV30 and TRBJ2-3; D might be TRBD1 (5 bases). CDR1 GTSNPN and CDR2 SVGIG come from the germline V gene (reference sequence). The CDR3 has 12 residues. Trimming took 1 base from V and 4 from J, leaving 6 bases between them. CDR3 region: CAWSGGADTQYF. The CDR3 DNA reads TGTGCCTGGAGTGGGGGCGCAGATACGCAGTATTTT.

V usage is TRBV19 and J usage is TRBJ1-5; 7 bases align to TRBD1. CDR3 length equals 14 residues. Trimming cost V 7 bases and J 2 bases; bases outside gene matches: 5. Germline V lookup: CDR1 LNHDA, CDR2 SQIVND (reference sequence). CDR3 nucleotide sequence: TGTGCCAGTATGACAGGGATGGGCAATCAGCCCCAGCATTTT. Protein sequence: CASMTGMGNQPQHF. Full variable domain (rest looked up from reference TRBV19 and TRBJ1-5): DGGITQSPKYLFRKEGQNVTLSCEQNLNHDAMYWYRQDPGQGLRLIYYSQIVNDFQKGDIAEGYSVSREKKESFPLTVTSAQKNPTAFYLCASMTGMGNQPQHFGDGTRLSIL.

The chain uses TRBV19 and TRBJ1-5; D is unclear. Germline loops: CDR1 LNHDA, CDR2 SQIVND (reference sequence). V lost 0 bases and J lost 0, with 24 bases in between. This CDR3 is 21 amino acids long. The CDR3: CASSIDHPTRGLRLSNQPQHF. CDR3 nucleotide sequence: TGTGCCAGTAGTATAGATCACCCAACTAGAGGACTGAGACTTAGCAATCAGCCCCAGCATTTT.

V is TRBV4-2 and J is TRBJ1-2; possible D gene TRBD1, 5 bases. V was shortened by 6 bases and J by 2 bases, with 13 bases between the two germline ends. This CDR3 has 14 residues. Germline CDR1 and CDR2: LGHNA and YNFKEQ. CDR3 in amino acids: CASSTEGVNYGYTF. Here the CDR3 DNA reads TGTGCCAGCAGTACCGAAGGGGTCAACTATGGCTACACCTTC.

This chain uses TRBV3-1 (or the pseudogene TRBV3-2) with TRBJ2-7; D perhaps matches TRBD2 (7 bases). Trimming removed 4 bases at V and 2 bases at J, with 12 bases between. The germline gives CDR1 LGHDT, CDR2 YNNKEL (reference sequence). The CDR3 has 14 residues. The CDR3 loop is CASSLRGGAYEQYF. CDR3 sequence (DNA): TGTGCCAGCAGCCTGAGAGGGGGGGCCTACGAGCAGTACTTC.

The rearrangement uses TRBV5-6 and TRBJ2-7; weak D call: TRBD1 (6 bases). V gave up 4 bases and J gave up 3 bases, with 23 bases separating them. The CDR3 totals 17 residues. CDR1 SGHDT and CDR2 YYEEEE come from the germline V gene. DNA for the CDR3: TGTGCCAGCAGCCAGGCGACAGGAGACACTGGACTCTACGAGCAGTACTTC. Its translation is CASSQATGDTGLYEQYF.

The table lists this clone with a few counts. The J gene is TRBJ1-5, the V gene TRBV28; 11 bases line up with TRBD1. Trimming cost V 6 bases and J 4 bases; bases outside gene matches: 5. The CDR3 extends over 15 amino acids. The germline gives CDR1 MDHEN, CDR2 SYDVKM. The CDR3 DNA reads as TGTGCCAGCAGGCTCCGGGACAGGGGGAATCAGCCCCAGCATTTT. It translates to CASRLRDRGNQPQHF.

The J gene is TRBJ2-7, the V gene TRBV7-2, with 8 bases matching TRBD1. V shed 11 bases and J 2 bases; nucleotides not matched to a gene: 11. Germline V gene data show CDR1 as SGHTA and CDR2 as FQGNSA. CDR3 length equals 14 residues. DNA of the CDR3: TGTGCCGGAGGATGGACAGGGAGTCCCTACGAGCAGTACTTC. Its translation is CAGGWTGSPYEQYF.

The genes are TRBV4-1 and TRBJ2-1; D may be TRBD2 (6 bases). V was clipped by 0 bases and J by 7 bases, with 13 bases between them. The length of the CDR3 is 15 residues. The germline gives CDR1 MGHRA, CDR2 YSYEKL. The DNA of the CDR3 is TGCGCCAGCAGCCAAGATTGGCCCGGGGGAAATGAGCAGTTCTTC. Its protein product is CASSQDWPGGNEQFF.